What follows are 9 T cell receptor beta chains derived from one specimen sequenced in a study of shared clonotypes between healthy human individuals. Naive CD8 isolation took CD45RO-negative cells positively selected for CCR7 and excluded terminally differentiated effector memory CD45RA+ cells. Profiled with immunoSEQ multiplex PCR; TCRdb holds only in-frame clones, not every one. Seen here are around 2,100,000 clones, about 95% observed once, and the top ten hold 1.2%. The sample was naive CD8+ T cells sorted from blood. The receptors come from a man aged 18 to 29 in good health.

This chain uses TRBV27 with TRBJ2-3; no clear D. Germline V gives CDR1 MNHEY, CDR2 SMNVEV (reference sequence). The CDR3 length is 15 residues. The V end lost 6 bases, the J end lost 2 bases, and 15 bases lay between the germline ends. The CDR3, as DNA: TGTGCCAGCAGCCCCTTCCTTCCGCCCACAGATACGCAGTATTTT. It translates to CASSPFLPPTDTQYF.

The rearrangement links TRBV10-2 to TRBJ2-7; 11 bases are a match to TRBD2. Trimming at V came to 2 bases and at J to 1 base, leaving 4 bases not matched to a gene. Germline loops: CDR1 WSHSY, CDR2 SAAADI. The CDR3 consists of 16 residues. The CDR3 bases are TGCGCCAGCAGTGAGCTTCTAGCGGGGGGTTCCTACGAGCAGTACTTC. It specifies CASSELLAGGSYEQYF.

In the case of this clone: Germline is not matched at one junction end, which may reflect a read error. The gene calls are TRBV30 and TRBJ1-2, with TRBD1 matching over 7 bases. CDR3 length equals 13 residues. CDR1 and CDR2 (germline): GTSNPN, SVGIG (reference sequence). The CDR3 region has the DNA TGTGCCTGGATTGTTCCGGGACAGCGACGAAAAAGCTTC. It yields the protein CAWIVPGQRRKSF.

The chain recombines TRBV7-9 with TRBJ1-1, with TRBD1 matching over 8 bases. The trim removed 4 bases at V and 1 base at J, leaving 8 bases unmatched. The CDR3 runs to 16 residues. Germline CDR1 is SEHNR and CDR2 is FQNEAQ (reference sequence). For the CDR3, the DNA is TGTGCCAGCAGCTCTTATACCGGGACAGGGAACACTGAAGCTTTCTTT. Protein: CASSSYTGTGNTEAFF.

The CDR3 spells CASSLLAGLAYEQYF. The CDR3 DNA reads as TGTGCCAGCAGCTTACTGGCGGGGCTGGCCTACGAGCAGTACTTC. J is TRBJ2-7 and V is TRBV13, with D possibly TRBD2 on 6 matching bases. Looked up from germline, CDR1 is PRHDT and CDR2 is FYEKMQ (reference sequence). CDR3 size: 15 residues. Trimming took off 2 bases at V and 2 bases at J, with 13 bases between the two ends.

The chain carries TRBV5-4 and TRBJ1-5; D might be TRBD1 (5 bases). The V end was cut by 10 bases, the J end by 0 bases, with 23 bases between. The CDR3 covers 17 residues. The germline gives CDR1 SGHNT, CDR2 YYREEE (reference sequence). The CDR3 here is CASPVGAGLNSNQPQHF. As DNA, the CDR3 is TGTGCCTCCCCAGTTGGGGCAGGGTTAAATAGCAATCAGCCCCAGCATTTT.

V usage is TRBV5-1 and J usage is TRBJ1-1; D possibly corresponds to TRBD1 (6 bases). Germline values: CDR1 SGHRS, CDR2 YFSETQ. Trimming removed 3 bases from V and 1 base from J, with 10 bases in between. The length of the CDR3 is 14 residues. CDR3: CASSSTTGNTEAFF. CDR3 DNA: TGCGCCAGCAGCTCGACGACAGGGAACACTGAAGCTTTCTTT.

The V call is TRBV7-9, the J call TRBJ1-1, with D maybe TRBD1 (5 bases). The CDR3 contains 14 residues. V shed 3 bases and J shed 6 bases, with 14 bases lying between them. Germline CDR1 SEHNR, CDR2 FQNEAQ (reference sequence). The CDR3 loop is CASSFQGALAEAFF. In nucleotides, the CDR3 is TGTGCCAGCAGCTTTCAAGGGGCGCTCGCTGAAGCTTTCTTT.

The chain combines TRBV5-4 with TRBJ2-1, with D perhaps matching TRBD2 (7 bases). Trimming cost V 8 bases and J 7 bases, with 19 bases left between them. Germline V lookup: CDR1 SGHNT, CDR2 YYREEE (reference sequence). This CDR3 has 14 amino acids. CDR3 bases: TGTGCCAGTTCGTCCGGGGGAGGGGGAAATGAGCAGTTCTTC. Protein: CASSSGGGGNEQFF.